Here is one TCR beta chain with its context. The sample is drawn from a study of blood T cell repertoires in COVID-19. The table came from immunoSEQ multiplex PCR; TCRdb's copy has only in-frame clones and leaves some out. The table lists a few hundred thousand clones, approximately 88% of them singletons, with 2.5% in the top ten. This TCR came from a woman between 40 and 55 years old with acute COVID-19. Sequencing was carried out using PBMCs or T cells enriched from blood (not recorded which).

CDR3 residues: CASSSSADEQFF. The CDR3 DNA reads TGTGCCAGCAGCTCCAGCGCGGATGAGCAGTTCTTC. The chain recombines TRBV7-2 with TRBJ2-1; no definite D call. V lost 4 bases to trimming and J lost 8 bases, with 9 bases between them. The CDR3 contains 12 residues. Germline V gene sequence: CDR1 SGHTA, CDR2 FQGNSA.